Described below is a single T cell receptor (beta chain) sequence and its context. This sample was included in a study of blood T cell repertoires in COVID-19. Study-level information: COVID-19 samples, acute and convalescent, were from the United States, Italy and Spain. PBMCs, B-cell-depleted T cells, or T cells provided the cDNA or gDNA that made up the material.

Original processing notes: Estimation of nucleated cell counts was performed using reference gene primer amplification. Sequencing used immunoSEQ multiplex PCR; TCRdb keeps in-frame clones, though not all of them. That table furnishes V, J and clone size, whereas the DNA furnished D and trimming. The top ten hold roughly 2.8% of the sample, which has about 160,000 clones, 80% to 90% seen once. The CDR3 has 16 amino acids. V gave up 5 bases and J gave up 12 bases, with 26 bases separating them. Germline V gene lookup returns CDR1 SNHLY and CDR2 FYNNEI. The source material was peripheral blood. This receptor was obtained from a man in his 60s with acute or convalescent COVID-19. This chain joins TRBV2 and TRBJ2-1; possible D gene TRBD1, 6 bases. CDR3 in DNA: TGTGCCAGCAGTCCTGAAAGGGGATCAGGGGCGGTTGGGCAGTTCTTC. It translates to CASSPERGSGAVGQFF.